This T cell receptor beta chain came from a study of blood T cell repertoires in COVID-19. For the study at large: PBMCs, B-cell-depleted T cells, or T cells were the source of the cDNA or gDNA that made up the material.

Data came from immunoSEQ multiplex PCR; TCRdb stores just in-frame clones and leaves some out. Here the sample spans just over 300,000 clones, roughly 90% being singletons. The CDR3 contains 16 residues. Trimming cost V 0 bases and J 0 bases, with 9 bases left between them. Germline V CDR1 and CDR2: SGHDN, FVKESK. The chain combines TRBV14 with TRBJ1-3; no definite D call. Sequences were obtained from PBMCs or T cells enriched from blood (not recorded which). This receptor was obtained from a woman aged 18-30 years who had recovered from COVID-19. The CDR3 nucleotides read TGTGCCAGCAGCCAAGAACTACTGGGCTCTGGAAACACCATATATTTT. Translation: CASSQELLGSGNTIYF.